This TCR beta chain was found in a study of beta chain features in type 1 diabetes. The CDR3 totals 13 residues. Losses at the gene ends were 6 bases for V and 11 bases for J; bases not matched to a gene: 8. CDR1 MNHEY and CDR2 SMNVEV come from the germline V gene (reference sequence). This clone has just a few counts. Since all of the isolated RNA was reverse transcribed, expressed TCRB transcripts were what got sequenced. Assay: immunoSEQ multiplex PCR; the TCRdb copy retains only in-frame clones and omits some. The table has hundreds of thousands of clones, roughly 14% seen once; the top ten hold about 0.027%.

The sequence was obtained from a woman in her thirties or forties in good health. The sequenced material came from naive CD4+ T cells from blood. The genes are TRBV27 and TRBJ1-1; TRBD1 matches 11 bases. The CDR3 here is CASSPDRGLRAFF. The CDR3 coding sequence is TGTGCCAGCAGCCCGGACAGGGGGCTTAGGGCTTTCTTT.